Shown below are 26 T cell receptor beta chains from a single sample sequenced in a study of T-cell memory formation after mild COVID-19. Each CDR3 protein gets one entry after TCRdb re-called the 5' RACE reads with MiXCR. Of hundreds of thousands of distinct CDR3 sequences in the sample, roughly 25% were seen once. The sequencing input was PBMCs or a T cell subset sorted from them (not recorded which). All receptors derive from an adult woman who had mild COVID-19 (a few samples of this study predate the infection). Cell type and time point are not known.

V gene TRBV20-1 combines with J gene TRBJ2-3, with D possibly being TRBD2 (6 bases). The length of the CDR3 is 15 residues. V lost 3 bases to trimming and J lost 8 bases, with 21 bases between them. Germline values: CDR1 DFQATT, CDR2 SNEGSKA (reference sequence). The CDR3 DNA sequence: TGCAGTGCTAGCCCTTCGGGCAGCTGGGGAGGTACGCAGTATTTT. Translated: CSASPSGSWGGTQYF.

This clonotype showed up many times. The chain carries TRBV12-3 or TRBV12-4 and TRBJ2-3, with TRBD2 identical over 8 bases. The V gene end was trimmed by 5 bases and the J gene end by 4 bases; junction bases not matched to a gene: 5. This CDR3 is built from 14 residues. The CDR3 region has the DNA TGTGCCAGCAGTCCAGCGGGGGCCCCAGATACGCAGTATTTT. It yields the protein CASSPAGAPDTQYF.

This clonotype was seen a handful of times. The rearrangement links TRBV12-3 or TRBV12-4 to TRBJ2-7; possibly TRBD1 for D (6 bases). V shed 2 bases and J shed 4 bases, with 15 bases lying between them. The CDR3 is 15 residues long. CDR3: CASSLTGGETYEQYF. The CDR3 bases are TGTGCCAGCAGTTTAACTGGGGGCGAAACGTACGAGCAGTACTTC.

In DNA, the CDR3 is TGCAGTGCTAGAGATGGCGCCGGGTCTAGCCAGCCCCAGCATTTT. It encodes CSARDGAGSSQPQHF. This rearrangement joins TRBV20-1 to TRBJ1-5; D uncertain. Germline CDR1 is DFQATT and CDR2 is SNEGSKA (reference sequence). Trimming pared 0 bases from V and 7 bases from J, leaving 16 bases between. This CDR3 is built from 15 residues.

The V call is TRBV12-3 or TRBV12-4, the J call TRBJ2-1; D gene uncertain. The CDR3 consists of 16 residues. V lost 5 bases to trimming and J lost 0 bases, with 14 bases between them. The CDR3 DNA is TGTGCCAGCAGTGCTGCCTCCCCGAGCTCCTACAATGAGCAGTTCTTC. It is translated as CASSAASPSSYNEQFF.

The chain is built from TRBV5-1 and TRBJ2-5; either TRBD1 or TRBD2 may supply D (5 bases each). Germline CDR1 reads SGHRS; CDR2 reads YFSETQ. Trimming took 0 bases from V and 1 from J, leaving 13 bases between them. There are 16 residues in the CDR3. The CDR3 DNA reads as TGCGCCAGCAGCTTGGTTCCGGGACCACTCCAAGAGACCCAGTACTTC. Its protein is CASSLVPGPLQETQYF.

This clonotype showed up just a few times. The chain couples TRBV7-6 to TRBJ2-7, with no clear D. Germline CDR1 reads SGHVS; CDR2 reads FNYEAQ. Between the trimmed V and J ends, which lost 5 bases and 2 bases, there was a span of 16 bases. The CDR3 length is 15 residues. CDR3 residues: CASSPEAGQTYEQYF. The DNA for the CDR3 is TGTGCCAGCAGCCCAGAGGCCGGGCAGACCTACGAGCAGTACTTC.

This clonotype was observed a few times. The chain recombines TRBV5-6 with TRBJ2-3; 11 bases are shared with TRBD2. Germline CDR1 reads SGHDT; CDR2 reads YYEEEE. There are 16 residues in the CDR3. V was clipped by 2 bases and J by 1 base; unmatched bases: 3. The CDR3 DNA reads TGTGCCAGCAGCTTTCCGACTAGCGGGGGCACAGATACGCAGTATTTT. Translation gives CASSFPTSGGTDTQYF.

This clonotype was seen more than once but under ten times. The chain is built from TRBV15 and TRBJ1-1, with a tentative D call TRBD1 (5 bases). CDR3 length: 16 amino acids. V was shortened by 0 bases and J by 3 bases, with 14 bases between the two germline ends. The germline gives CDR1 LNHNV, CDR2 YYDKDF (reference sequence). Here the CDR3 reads CATSRDVTGADTEAFF. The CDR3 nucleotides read TGTGCCACCAGCAGAGATGTGACCGGGGCAGACACTGAAGCTTTCTTT.

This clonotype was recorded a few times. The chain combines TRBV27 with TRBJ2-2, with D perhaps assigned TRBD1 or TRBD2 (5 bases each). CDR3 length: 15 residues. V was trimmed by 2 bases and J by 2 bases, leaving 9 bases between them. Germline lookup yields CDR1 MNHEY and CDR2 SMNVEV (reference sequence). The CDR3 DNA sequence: TGTGCCAGCAGTTTAGGGGGTTTTAACACCGGGGAGCTGTTTTTT. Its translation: CASSLGGFNTGELFF.

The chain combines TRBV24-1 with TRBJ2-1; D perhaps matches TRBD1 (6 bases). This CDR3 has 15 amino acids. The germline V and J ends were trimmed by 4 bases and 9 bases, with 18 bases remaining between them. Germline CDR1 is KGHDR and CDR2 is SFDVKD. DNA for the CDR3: TGTGCCACCAGTGACGCGTCGGGAAGGGGGACTGAGCAGTTCTTC. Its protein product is CATSDASGRGTEQFF.

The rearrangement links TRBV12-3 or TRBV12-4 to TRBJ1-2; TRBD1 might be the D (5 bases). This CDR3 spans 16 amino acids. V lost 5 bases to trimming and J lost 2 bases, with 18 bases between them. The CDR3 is CASSPPGTLRNYGYTF. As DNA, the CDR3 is TGTGCCAGCAGTCCACCTGGGACCCTAAGGAACTATGGCTACACCTTC.

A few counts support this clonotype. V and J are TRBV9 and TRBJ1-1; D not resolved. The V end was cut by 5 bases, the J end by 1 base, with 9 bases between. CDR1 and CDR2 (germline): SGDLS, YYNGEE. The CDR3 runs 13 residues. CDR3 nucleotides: TGTGCCAGCAGTGACCGATGGAACACTGAAGCTTTCTTT. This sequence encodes CASSDRWNTEAFF. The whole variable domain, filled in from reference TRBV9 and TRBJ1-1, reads DSGVTQTPKHLITATGQRVTLRCSPRSGDLSVYWYQQSLDQGLQFLIQYYNGEERAKGNILERFSAQQFPDLHSELNLSSLELGDSALYFCASSDRWNTEAFFGQGTRLTVV.

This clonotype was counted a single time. The DNA for the CDR3 is TGTGCCAGCAGCTTCCGGGACAGGGGTATAGATGAGCAGTTCTTC. Translating it yields CASSFRDRGIDEQFF. J is TRBJ2-1 and V is TRBV9; TRBD1 matches at 10 bases. Germline assignment: CDR1 SGDLS and CDR2 YYNGEE. J was trimmed by 8 bases and V by 4 bases; bases with no gene match: 9. The CDR3 covers 15 residues.

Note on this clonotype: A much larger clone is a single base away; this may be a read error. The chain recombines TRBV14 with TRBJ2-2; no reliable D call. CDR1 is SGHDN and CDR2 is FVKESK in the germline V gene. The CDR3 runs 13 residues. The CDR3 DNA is TGTGACAGCAGCCAAGGGAACACCGGGGAGCTGTTTTTT. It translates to CDSSQGNTGELFF.

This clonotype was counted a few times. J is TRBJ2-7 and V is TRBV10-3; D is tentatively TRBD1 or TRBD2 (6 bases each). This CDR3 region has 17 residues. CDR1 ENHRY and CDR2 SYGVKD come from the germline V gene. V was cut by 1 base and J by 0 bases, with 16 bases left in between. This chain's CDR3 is CAISEWGVGGSSYEQYF. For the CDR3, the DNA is TGTGCCATCAGTGAGTGGGGCGTAGGGGGGAGCTCCTACGAGCAGTACTTC.

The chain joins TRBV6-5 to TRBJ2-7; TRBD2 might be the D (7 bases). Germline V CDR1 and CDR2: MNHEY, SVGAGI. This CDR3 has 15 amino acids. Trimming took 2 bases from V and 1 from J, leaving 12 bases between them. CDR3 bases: TGTGCCAGCAGTTACGGGGGGGGCGAATCCTACGAGCAGTACTTC. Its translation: CASSYGGGESYEQYF.

The CDR3 sequence: CASSPTSGATDTQYF. CDR3 in DNA: TGTGCCAGCAGTCCGACTAGCGGGGCCACAGATACGCAGTATTTT. V is TRBV12-3 or TRBV12-4 and J is TRBJ2-3, with 11 bases identical to TRBD2. Trimming removed 5 bases from V and 2 bases from J; junction bases left unmatched: 3. CDR3 length: 15 amino acids.

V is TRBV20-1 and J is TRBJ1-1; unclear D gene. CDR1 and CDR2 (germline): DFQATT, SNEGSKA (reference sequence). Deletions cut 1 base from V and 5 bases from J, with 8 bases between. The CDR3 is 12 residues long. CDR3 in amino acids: CSARGLSTEAFF. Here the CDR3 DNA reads TGCAGTGCTAGAGGGCTTTCTACTGAAGCTTTCTTT.

CDR3 nucleotides: TGTGCCACCCGGACTAGCGGGAGTAATGAGCAGTTCTTC. It translates to CATRTSGSNEQFF. V and J are TRBV6-2 or TRBV6-3 and TRBJ2-1, with 13 nucleotides matching TRBD2. The length of the CDR3 is 13 residues. Germline trimming cut 10 bases from V and 7 bases from J; bases unmatched to any gene: 4. Germline CDR1 reads MNHEY; CDR2 reads SVGEGT.

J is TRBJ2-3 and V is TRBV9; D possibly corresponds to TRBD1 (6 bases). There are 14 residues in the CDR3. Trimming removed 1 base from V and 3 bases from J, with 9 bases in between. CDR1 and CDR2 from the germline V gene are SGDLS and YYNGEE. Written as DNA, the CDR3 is TGTGCCAGCAGCGTATCTAGGGGGACAGATACGCAGTATTTT. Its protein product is CASSVSRGTDTQYF.

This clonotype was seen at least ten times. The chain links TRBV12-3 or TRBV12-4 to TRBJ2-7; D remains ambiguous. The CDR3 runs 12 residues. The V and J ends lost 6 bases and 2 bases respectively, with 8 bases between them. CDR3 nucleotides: TGTGCCAGCAGCCTATCAACCTACGAGCAGTACTTC. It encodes CASSLSTYEQYF.

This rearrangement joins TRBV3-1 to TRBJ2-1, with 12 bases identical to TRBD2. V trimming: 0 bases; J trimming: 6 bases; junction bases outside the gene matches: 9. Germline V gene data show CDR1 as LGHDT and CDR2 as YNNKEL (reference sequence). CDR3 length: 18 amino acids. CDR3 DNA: TGTGCCAGCAGCCAAGAGGTGCACCTAGCGGGGGGGCTCAATGAGCAGTTCTTC. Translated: CASSQEVHLAGGLNEQFF.

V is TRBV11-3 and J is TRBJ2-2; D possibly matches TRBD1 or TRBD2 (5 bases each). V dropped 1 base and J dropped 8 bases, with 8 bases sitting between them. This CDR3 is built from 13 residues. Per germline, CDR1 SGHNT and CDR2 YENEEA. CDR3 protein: CASSLGDEGELFF. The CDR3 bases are TGTGCCAGCAGCTTAGGGGACGAGGGGGAGCTGTTTTTT.

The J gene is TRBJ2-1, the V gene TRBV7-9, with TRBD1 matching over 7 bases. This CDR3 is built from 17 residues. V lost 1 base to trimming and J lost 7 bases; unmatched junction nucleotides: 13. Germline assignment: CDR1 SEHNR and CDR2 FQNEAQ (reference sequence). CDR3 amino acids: CASSLELQGTRSNEQFF. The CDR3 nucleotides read TGTGCCAGCAGCTTAGAATTACAGGGGACCCGTTCTAATGAGCAGTTCTTC. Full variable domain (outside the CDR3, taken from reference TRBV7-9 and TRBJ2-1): DTGVSQNPRHKITKRGQNVTFRCDPISEHNRLYWYRQTLGQGPEFLTYFQNEAQLEKSRLLSDRFSAERPKGSFSTLEIQRTEQGDSAMYLCASSLELQGTRSNEQFFGPGTRLTVL.

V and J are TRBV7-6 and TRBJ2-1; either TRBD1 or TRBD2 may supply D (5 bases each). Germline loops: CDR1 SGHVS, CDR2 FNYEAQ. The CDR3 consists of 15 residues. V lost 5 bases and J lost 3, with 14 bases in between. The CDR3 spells CASSLGTENYNEQFF. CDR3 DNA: TGTGCCAGCAGCCTGGGGACGGAGAACTACAATGAGCAGTTCTTC.